These T cell receptor beta chains were read from a single sample in a study of CD8 T cells in ankylosing spondylitis. MiXCR was run by TCRdb on the 5' RACE reads, yielding one entry per CDR3 protein. The repertoire has around 390,000 distinct CDR3 sequences, 20% to 25% of them found once; the top ten carry about a sixth. Sequencing used blood, either unsorted or a sorted T cell fraction (not recorded which). The source of these receptors is a male donor with ankylosing spondylitis. Each CDR3 is given with its conserved first and last residue. D genes are given only for firm matches. Not all rows give a size; the values are once, few, many and, for expanded clones, a class.

v_call	d_call	j_call	clone_size	cdr3_nt	cdr3_aa
TRBV4-1	NA	TRBJ1-3	NA	TGCGCCAGCAGCCCGATGGGAGGATACGGAAACACCATATATTTT	CASSPMGGYGNTIYF
TRBV5-1	TRBD1	TRBJ1-6	many	TGCGCCAGCAGTCACGGACAGGGGGGGAATTCACCCCTCCACTTT	CASSHGQGGNSPLHF
TRBV20-1	TRBD2	TRBJ2-1	few	TGCAGTGCTAGAGGGCTAGCGGGATTGGATGAGCAGTTCTTC	CSARGLAGLDEQFF
TRBV11-3	NA	TRBJ1-2	NA	TGTGCCAGCAGCTTAGACCAACGGGATGGAGGCTACACCTTC	CASSLDQRDGGYTF
TRBV7-2	NA	TRBJ2-5	few	TGTGCCAGCAGCCCCCATCGAGGGGATGGGGAGACCCAGTACTTC	CASSPHRGDGETQYF
TRBV5-1	NA	TRBJ1-2	NA	TGCGCCAGCAGCTTGGAGCGGTATGGCTACACCTTC	CASSLERYGYTF
TRBV28	TRBD1	TRBJ2-7	few	TGTGCCAGCAGCCAATTGGTAGGACAGGCCTACGAGCAGTACTTC	CASSQLVGQAYEQYF
TRBV29-1	TRBD1	TRBJ2-4	NA	TGCAGCGCCGGTCTCCGGACAGGGGACTTCGCCAAAAACATTCAGTACTTC	CSAGLRTGDFAKNIQYF
TRBV6-5	TRBD1	TRBJ2-2	few	TGTGCCAGCAGTTACCCCCCGACAGGGACCGGGGAGCTGTTTTTT	CASSYPPTGTGELFF
TRBV4-3	NA	TRBJ1-5	NA	TGCGCCAGCAGCCGGCAGGTGGGACCCCCGGGGCCCCAGCATTTT	CASSRQVGPPGPQHF
TRBV12-3/TRBV12-4	NA	TRBJ1-6	NA	TGTGCCACTACTCGAGGGAGGCAGGGGAATTCACCCCTCCACTTT	CATTRGRQGNSPLHF
TRBV20-1	NA	TRBJ2-7	NA	TGCAGTGCTAGCGGGGGTGCCTCCTACGAGCAGTACTTC	CSASGGASYEQYF
TRBV10-3	NA	TRBJ1-1	few	TGTGCCATCAGTGAGGGGGTAGGGAGCAGGGCTGAAGCTTTCTTT	CAISEGVGSRAEAFF